These T cell receptor beta chains were read from a single sample in a study of blood T cell repertoires in COVID-19. The repertoire was sequenced with immunoSEQ multiplex PCR; TCRdb's copy has only in-frame clones and lacks some. The table records roughly 92,000 clones, around 86% of them present only once. Sequenced input: peripheral blood. The receptor set was obtained from a man between 45 and 60 years old with acute or convalescent COVID-19. Each CDR3 is given with its conserved first and last residue. A D gene is named only where the DNA matches it firmly. Size tells how often a clone was seen (once, few, many) or the class of an expanded clone, and some rows leave it out.

j_call clone_size v_call d_call cdr3_aa cdr3_nt
TRBJ2-6 - TRBV11-2 - CASTYVGGANVLTF TGTGCCAGCACCTACGTCGGTGGGGCCAACGTCCTGACTTTC
TRBJ1-2 - TRBV7-3 TRBD1 CASSLRQGGGYTF TGTGCCAGCAGCTTAAGACAGGGTGGCGGCTACACCTTC
TRBJ2-7 - TRBV4-1 TRBD2 CASSPGRLAGPYLLFRQYF TGCGCCAGCAGCCCCGGACGCCTAGCGGGACCCTATCTATTATTTAGGCAGTACTTC
TRBJ1-1 - TRBV10-3 - CAIRGGPTPNTEAFF TGTGCCATACGTGGGGGCCCGACACCGAACACTGAAGCTTTCTTT
TRBJ1-5 few TRBV6-5 TRBD1 CASAGTENQPQHF TGTGCCAGCGCAGGGACAGAGAATCAGCCCCAGCATTTT
TRBJ2-1 - TRBV29-1 - CSVGGGPSSYNEQFF TGCAGCGTTGGGGGAGGCCCAAGCTCCTACAATGAGCAGTTCTTC
TRBJ2-6 - TRBV4-1 TRBD1 CASSQWGQGVITGANVLTF TGCGCCAGCAGCCAATGGGGACAGGGGGTGATCACTGGGGCCAACGTCCTGACTTTC
TRBJ2-7 - TRBV14 TRBD2 CASRVTSGYEQYF TGTGCCAGCAGGGTGACTAGCGGCTACGAGCAGTACTTC
TRBJ1-1 - TRBV2 - CASSNAGNTEAFF TGTGCCAGCAGTAATGCAGGGAACACTGAAGCTTTCTTT
TRBJ1-1 - TRBV7-8 TRBD1 CASSPADRALRTEAFF TGTGCCAGCAGCCCGGCGGACAGGGCATTACGAACTGAAGCTTTCTTT
TRBJ2-1 - TRBV10-3 TRBD2 CAISAPTSGYNEQFF TGTGCCATCAGTGCCCCGACTAGCGGCTACAATGAGCAGTTCTTC
TRBJ1-6 - TRBV5-1 TRBD1 CASSLSGTVGSTPLHF TGCGCCAGCAGTCTCTCCGGGACAGTCGGTAGTACACCCCTCCACTTT
TRBJ2-1 - TRBV2 - CASSERATKIEQFF TGTGCCAGCAGTGAGAGGGCCACGAAAATTGAGCAGTTCTTC
TRBJ1-3 - TRBV15 - CATSRSGGNTIYF TGTGCCACCAGCAGAAGCGGGGGAAACACCATATATTTT
TRBJ1-1 - TRBV10-3 TRBD1 CAISEPDRVATEAFF TGTGCCATCAGTGAGCCGGACAGGGTGGCCACTGAAGCTTTCTTT
TRBJ1-4 once TRBV7-9 - CASSPQGATNEKLFF TGTGCCAGCAGCCCCCAAGGGGCAACTAATGAAAAACTGTTTTTT
TRBJ2-5 few TRBV5-4 TRBD2 CASSSGTSRQETQYF TGTGCCAGCAGCTCGGGGACTAGCCGCCAAGAGACCCAGTACTTC
TRBJ1-3 once TRBV13 - CASSHTTAISGNTIYF TGTGCCAGCAGCCATACGACAGCTATCTCTGGAAACACCATATATTTT
TRBJ1-6 few TRBV3-1/TRBV3-2 TRBD1 CASSGTENSPLHF TGTGCCAGCAGTGGGACAGAGAATTCACCCCTCCACTTT
TRBJ2-3 once TRBV5-5 - CASRPGTSTDTQYF TGTGCCAGCCGGCCCGGGACTAGCACAGATACGCAGTATTTT
TRBJ2-3 - TRBV11-2 - CASSPADTQYF TGTGCCAGCAGCCCCGCAGATACGCAGTATTTT
TRBJ2-1 - TRBV29-1 TRBD2 CSVEDFRREGDNEQFF TGCAGCGTTGAAGATTTTCGGCGGGAGGGCGACAATGAGCAGTTCTTC
TRBJ2-1 - TRBV7-8 TRBD2 CASSPSGRSSYNEQFF TGTGCCAGCAGCCCTAGCGGGCGGAGCTCCTACAATGAGCAGTTCTTC
TRBJ2-1 - TRBV5-1 TRBD1 CASSPGQLRDEQFF TGCGCCAGCAGCCCGGGACAGCTGAGGGATGAGCAGTTCTTC
TRBJ2-7 few TRBV10-2 - CASGDPGLPYEQYF TGCGCCAGCGGAGACCCGGGACTTCCGTACGAGCAGTACTTC
TRBJ2-2 - TRBV24-1 TRBD1 CATSEGTGGFFTGELFF TGTGCCACCAGTGAAGGGACAGGGGGCTTTTTCACCGGGGAGCTGTTTTTT
TRBJ2-7 - TRBV6-2/TRBV6-3 - CASSYSRTAGTYEQYF TGTGCCAGCAGTTACTCCCGGACAGCAGGTACCTACGAGCAGTACTTC
TRBJ2-7 - TRBV19 TRBD2 CASSGAGVSYEQYF TGTGCCAGTAGTGGGGCGGGAGTTAGCTACGAGCAGTACTTC
TRBJ2-3 - TRBV18 - CASSPLDSSPYYF TGTGCCAGCTCACCACTGGACTCCTCTCCGTATTATTTT
TRBJ1-1 - TRBV10-3 - CAISEGGATEAFF TGTGCCATCAGTGAGGGGGGGGCCACTGAAGCTTTCTTT
TRBJ1-5 once TRBV3-1/TRBV3-2 TRBD1 CASSQATGESQPQHF TGTGCCAGCAGCCAGGCGACAGGGGAAAGTCAGCCCCAGCATTTT
TRBJ2-1 - TRBV29-1 TRBD1 CSVDLDRVSNEQFF TGCAGCGTTGATTTGGACAGGGTCTCCAATGAGCAGTTCTTC
TRBJ1-2 - TRBV16 - CASSPSTANYGYTF TGTGCCAGCAGCCCTTCGACAGCTAACTATGGCTACACCTTC
TRBJ2-1 - TRBV2 TRBD2 CASSTAGGRFNEQFF TGTGCCAGCAGTACAGCGGGAGGGCGATTCAATGAGCAGTTCTTC
TRBJ2-1 - TRBV5-1 TRBD2 CASSPDSGYEQFF TGCGCCAGCAGCCCAGATAGCGGGTATGAGCAGTTCTTC
TRBJ2-1 - TRBV9 - CASSKSVAVSYNEQFF TGTGCCAGCAGCAAATCCGTAGCAGTGTCCTACAATGAGCAGTTCTTC
TRBJ2-5 - TRBV5-1 TRBD2 CASSLGGVAGFQETQYF TGCGCCAGCAGCTTGGGTGGGGTAGCGGGGTTCCAAGAGACCCAGTACTTC
TRBJ2-2 - TRBV27 - CASSLSGTNTGELFF TGTGCCAGCAGTTTATCCGGGACGAACACCGGGGAGCTGTTTTTT
TRBJ1-6 - TRBV27 - CASSFWRDNSPLHF TGTGCCAGCAGTTTTTGGCGGGATAATTCACCCCTCCACTTT
TRBJ2-1 once TRBV7-6 TRBD2 CASSLASSGSSYNEQFF TGTGCCAGCAGCTTAGCGTCTAGCGGCAGCTCCTACAATGAGCAGTTCTTC
TRBJ2-7 - TRBV18 - CASSPAPGEQYF TGTGCCAGCTCACCCGCCCCGGGCGAGCAGTACTTC
TRBJ1-2 - TRBV6-4 - CASSDGGGGYTF TGTGCCAGCAGTGACGGCGGTGGCGGCTACACCTTC
TRBJ1-2 - TRBV27 TRBD1 CASSPDRYYGYTF TGTGCCAGCAGCCCGGACAGGTACTATGGCTACACCTTC